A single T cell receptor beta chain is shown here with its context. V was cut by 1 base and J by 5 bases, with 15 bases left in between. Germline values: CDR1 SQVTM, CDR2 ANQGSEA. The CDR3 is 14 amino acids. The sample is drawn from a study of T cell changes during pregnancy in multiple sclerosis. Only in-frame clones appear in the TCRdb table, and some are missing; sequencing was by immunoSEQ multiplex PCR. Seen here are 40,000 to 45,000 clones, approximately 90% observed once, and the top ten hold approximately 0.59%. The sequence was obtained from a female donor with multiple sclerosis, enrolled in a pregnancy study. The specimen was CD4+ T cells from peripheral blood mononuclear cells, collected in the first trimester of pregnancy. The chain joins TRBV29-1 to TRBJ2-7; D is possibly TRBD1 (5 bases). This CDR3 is CSVEVGQGGDEQYF. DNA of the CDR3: TGCAGCGTTGAAGTAGGGCAGGGCGGCGACGAGCAGTACTTC.